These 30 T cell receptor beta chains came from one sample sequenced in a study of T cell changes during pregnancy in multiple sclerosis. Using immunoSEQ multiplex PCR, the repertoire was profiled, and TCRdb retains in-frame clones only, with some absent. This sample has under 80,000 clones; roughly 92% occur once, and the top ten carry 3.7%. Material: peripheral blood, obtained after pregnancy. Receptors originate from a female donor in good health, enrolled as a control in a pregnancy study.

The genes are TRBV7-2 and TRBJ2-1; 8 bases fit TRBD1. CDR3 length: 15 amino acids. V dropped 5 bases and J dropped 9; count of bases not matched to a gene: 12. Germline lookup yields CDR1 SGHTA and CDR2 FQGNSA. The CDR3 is CASSLGQGALGEQFF. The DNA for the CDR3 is TGTGCCAGCAGCCTGGGGCAGGGGGCCCTCGGTGAGCAGTTCTTC.

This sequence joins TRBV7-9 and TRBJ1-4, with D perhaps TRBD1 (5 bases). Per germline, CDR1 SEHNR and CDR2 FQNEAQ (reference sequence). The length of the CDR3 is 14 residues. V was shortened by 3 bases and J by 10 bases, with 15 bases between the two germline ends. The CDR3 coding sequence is TGTGCCAGCAGCTTTGCAGGGAGGATGGGAAAACTGTTTTTT. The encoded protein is CASSFAGRMGKLFF. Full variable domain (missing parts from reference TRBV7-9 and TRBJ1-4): DTGVSQNPRHKITKRGQNVTFRCDPISEHNRLYWYRQTLGQGPEFLTYFQNEAQLEKSRLLSDRFSAERPKGSFSTLEIQRTEQGDSAMYLCASSFAGRMGKLFFGSGTQLSVL.

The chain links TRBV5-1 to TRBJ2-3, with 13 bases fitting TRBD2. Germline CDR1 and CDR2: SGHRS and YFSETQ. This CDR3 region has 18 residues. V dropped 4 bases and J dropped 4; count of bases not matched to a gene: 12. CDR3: CASSEQGLAGKWADTQYF. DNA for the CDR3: TGCGCCAGCAGCGAGCAGGGACTAGCGGGAAAGTGGGCAGATACGCAGTATTTT.

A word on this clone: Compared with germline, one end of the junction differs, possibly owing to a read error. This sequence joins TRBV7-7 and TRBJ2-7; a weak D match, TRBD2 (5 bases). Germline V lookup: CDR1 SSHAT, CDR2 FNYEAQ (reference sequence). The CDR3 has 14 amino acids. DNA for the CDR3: TGTGCTAGCAGCCCCTCGGGTCCGACGGGGGAGCAGTACTTC. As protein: CASSPSGPTGEQYF.

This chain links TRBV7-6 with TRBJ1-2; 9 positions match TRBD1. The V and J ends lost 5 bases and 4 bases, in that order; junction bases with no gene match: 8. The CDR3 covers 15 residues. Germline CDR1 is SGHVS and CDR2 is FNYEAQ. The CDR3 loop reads CASSPRGTGFYGYTF. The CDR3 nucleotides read TGTGCCAGCAGCCCCAGGGGGACAGGGTTCTATGGCTACACCTTC.

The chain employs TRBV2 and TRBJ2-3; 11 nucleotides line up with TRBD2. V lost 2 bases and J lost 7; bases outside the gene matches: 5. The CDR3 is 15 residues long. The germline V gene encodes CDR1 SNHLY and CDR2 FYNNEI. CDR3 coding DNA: TGTGCCAGCAGTGAAACCCTGACTAGCGGGAATACGCAGTATTTT. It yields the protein CASSETLTSGNTQYF.

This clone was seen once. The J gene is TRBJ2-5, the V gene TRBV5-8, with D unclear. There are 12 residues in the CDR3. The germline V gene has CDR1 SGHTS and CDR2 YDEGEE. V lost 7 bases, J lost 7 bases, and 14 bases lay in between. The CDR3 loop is CASYLLGRTQYF. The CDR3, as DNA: TGTGCCAGCTATCTGTTGGGCCGGACCCAGTACTTC.

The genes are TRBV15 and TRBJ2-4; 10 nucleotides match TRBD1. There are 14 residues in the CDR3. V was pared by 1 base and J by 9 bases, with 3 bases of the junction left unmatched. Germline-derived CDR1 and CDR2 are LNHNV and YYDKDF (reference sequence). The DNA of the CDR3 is TGTGCCACCAGCAGAGGGACAGGGGGAAGCATTCAGTACTTC. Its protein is CATSRGTGGSIQYF.

CDR3 amino acids: CASSLLAGGTDTQYF. In DNA form, the CDR3 reads TGTGCCAGCAGCCTCTTAGCGGGGGGCACAGATACGCAGTATTTT. The rearrangement links TRBV5-6 to TRBJ2-3, with 9 bases fitting TRBD2. The CDR3 runs 15 residues. The germline V gene encodes CDR1 SGHDT and CDR2 YYEEEE. V trimming: 4 bases; J trimming: 1 base; junction bases outside the gene matches: 4.

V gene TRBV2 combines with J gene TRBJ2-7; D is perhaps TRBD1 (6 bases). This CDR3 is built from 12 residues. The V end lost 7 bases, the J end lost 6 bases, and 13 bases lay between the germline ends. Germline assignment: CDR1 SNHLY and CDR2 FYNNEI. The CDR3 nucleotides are TGTGCCAGCACCGTGACAGGTCGCGAGCAGTACTTC. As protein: CASTVTGREQYF.

The chain's CDR3 is CASSPRGALRETQYF. DNA for the CDR3: TGTGCCAGCAGTCCCAGGGGGGCTTTAAGAGAGACCCAGTACTTC. This sequence joins TRBV25-1 and TRBJ2-5; D might be TRBD1 (7 bases). V lost 5 bases and J lost 4, with 17 bases in between. The CDR3 totals 15 residues. Germline lookup yields CDR1 MGHDK and CDR2 SYGVNS.

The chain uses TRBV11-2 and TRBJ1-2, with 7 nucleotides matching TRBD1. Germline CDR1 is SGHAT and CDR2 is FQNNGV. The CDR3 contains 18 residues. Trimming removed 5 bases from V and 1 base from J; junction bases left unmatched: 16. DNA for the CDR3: TGTGCCAGCAGCACCCAAACCGGGACAGCGCTTTTTAACTATGGCTACACCTTC. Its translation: CASSTQTGTALFNYGYTF.

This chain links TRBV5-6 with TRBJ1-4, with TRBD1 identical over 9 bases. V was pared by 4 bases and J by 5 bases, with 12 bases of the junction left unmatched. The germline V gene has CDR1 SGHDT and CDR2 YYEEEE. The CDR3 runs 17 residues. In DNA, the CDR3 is TGTGCCAGCAGCACCGCCGGACAGGGGCTCATCAATGAAAAACTGTTTTTT. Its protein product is CASSTAGQGLINEKLFF.

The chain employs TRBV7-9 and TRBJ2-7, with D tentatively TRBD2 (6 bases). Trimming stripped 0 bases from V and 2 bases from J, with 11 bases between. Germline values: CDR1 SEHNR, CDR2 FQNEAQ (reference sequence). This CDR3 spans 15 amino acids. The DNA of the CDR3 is TGTGCCAGCAGCTTAGCGGGACTGGCGACCTACGAGCAGTACTTC. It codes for CASSLAGLATYEQYF.

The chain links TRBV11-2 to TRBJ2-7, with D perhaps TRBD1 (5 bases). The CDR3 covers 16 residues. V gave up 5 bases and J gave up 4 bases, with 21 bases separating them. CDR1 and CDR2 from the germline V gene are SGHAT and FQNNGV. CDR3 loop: CASSILGQASLYEQYF. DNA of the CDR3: TGTGCCAGCAGCATATTGGGGCAAGCGAGCCTTTACGAGCAGTACTTC.

The CDR3 coding sequence is TGTGCCAGCAGCCTGGGGGGGGACGAGCAGTACTTC. It specifies CASSLGGDEQYF. The chain couples TRBV5-6 to TRBJ2-7, with 7 bases aligning to TRBD2. Germline V CDR1 and CDR2: SGHDT, YYEEEE. The V segment lost 4 bases and the J segment 5 bases; nucleotides outside the gene matches: 3. This CDR3 has 12 amino acids.

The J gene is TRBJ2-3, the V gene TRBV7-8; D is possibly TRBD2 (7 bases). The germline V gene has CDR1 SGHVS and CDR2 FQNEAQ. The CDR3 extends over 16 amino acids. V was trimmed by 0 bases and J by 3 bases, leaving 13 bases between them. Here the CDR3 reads CASSLAKRGGTDTQYF. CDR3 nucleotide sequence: TGTGCCAGCAGCTTAGCTAAGAGGGGGGGTACAGATACGCAGTATTTT.

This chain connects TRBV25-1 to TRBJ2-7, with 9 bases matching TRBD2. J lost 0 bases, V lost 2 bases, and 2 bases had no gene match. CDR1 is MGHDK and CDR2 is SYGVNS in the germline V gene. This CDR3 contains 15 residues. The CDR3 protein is CASSEAGGLSYEQYF. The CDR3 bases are TGTGCCAGCAGTGAAGCGGGGGGGCTCTCCTACGAGCAGTACTTC.

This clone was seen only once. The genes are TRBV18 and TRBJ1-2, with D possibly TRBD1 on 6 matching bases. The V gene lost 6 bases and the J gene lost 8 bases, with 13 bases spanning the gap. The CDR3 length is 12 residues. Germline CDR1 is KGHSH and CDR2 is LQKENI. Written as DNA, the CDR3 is TGTGCCAGCTCCCCCAACAGGGAAGGCTACACCTTC. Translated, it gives CASSPNREGYTF.

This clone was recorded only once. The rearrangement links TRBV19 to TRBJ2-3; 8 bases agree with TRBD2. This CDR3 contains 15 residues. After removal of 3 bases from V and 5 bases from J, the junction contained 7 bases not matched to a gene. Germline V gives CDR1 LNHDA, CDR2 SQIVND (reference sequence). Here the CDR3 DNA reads TGTGCCAGTAGTATGGCGGGAGGTTTAGGAGATACGCAGTATTTT. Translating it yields CASSMAGGLGDTQYF.

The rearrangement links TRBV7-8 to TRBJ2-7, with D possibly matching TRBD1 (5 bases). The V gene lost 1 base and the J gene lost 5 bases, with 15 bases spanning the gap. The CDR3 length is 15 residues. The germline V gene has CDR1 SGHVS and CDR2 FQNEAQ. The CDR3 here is CASSLDWSWGHEQYF. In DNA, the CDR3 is TGTGCCAGCAGCTTAGACTGGTCCTGGGGCCACGAGCAGTACTTC.

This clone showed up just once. The CDR3 sequence: CASRKTGSEQYF. CDR3 in DNA: TGTGCCAGCAGGAAGACAGGGTCCGAGCAGTACTTC. V is TRBV2 and J is TRBJ2-7; TRBD1 agrees at 7 bases. The CDR3 spans 12 residues. Germline V CDR1 and CDR2: SNHLY, FYNNEI. The V and J ends lost 6 bases and 6 bases, in that order; junction bases with no gene match: 5.

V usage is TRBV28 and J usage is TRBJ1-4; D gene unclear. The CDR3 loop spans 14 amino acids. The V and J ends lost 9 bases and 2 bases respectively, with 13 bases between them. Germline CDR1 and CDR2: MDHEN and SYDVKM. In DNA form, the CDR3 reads TGTGCCAGTCACGAGGGCAGTACTAATGAAAAACTGTTTTTT. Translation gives CASHEGSTNEKLFF.

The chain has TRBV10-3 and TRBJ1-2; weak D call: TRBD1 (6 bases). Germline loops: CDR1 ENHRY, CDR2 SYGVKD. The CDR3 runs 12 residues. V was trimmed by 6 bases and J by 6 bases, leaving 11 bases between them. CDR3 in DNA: TGTGCCATCAGGAAGGACAGCCATGGCTACACCTTC. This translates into CAIRKDSHGYTF.

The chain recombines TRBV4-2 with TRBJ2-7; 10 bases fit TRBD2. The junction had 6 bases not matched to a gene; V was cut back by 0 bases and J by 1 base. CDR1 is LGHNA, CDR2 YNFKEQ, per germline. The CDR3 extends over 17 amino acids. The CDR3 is CASSQDPASGGSYEQYF. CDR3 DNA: TGTGCCAGCAGCCAAGACCCCGCTAGCGGGGGATCCTACGAGCAGTACTTC.

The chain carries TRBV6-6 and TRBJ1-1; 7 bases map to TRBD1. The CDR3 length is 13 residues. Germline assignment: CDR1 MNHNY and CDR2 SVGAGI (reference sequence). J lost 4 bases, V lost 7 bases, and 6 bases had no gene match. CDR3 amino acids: CASNEAGGTEAFF. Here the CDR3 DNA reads TGTGCCAGCAATGAGGCAGGGGGCACTGAAGCTTTCTTT.

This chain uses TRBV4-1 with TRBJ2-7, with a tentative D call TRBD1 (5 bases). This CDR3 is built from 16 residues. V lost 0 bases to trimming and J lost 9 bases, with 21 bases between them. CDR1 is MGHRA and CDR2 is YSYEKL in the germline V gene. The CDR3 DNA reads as TGCGCCAGCAGCCAAGAGGGGCTCCGATTTGGCACCGGGCAGTACTTC. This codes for CASSQEGLRFGTGQYF.

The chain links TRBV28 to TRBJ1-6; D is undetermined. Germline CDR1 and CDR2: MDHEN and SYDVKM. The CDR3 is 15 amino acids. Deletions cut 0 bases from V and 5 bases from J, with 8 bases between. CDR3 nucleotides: TGTGCCAGCAGTTTATGGGGCAGAGATAATTCACCCCTCCACTTT. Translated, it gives CASSLWGRDNSPLHF. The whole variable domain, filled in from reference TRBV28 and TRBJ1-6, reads DVKVTQSSRYLVKRTGEKVFLECVQDMDHENMFWYRQDPGLGLRLIYFSYDVKMKEKGDIPEGYSVSREKKERFSLILESASTNQTSMYLCASSLWGRDNSPLHFGNGTRLTVT.

Written as DNA, the CDR3 is TGTGCCAGCAGTCTGGGACAGACCACTGGAAACACCATATATTTT. It encodes CASSLGQTTGNTIYF. The chain carries TRBV11-2 and TRBJ1-3; 7 nucleotides line up with TRBD1. Trimming at V came to 6 bases and at J to 2 bases, leaving 7 bases not matched to a gene. Germline assignment: CDR1 SGHAT and CDR2 FQNNGV. CDR3 size: 15 residues.

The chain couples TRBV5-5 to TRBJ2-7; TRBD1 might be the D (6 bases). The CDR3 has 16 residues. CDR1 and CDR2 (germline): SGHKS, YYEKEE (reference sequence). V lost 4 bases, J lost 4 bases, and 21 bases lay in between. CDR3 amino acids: CASSTLDSGVGYEQYF. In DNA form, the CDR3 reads TGTGCCAGCAGCACCCTCGACTCAGGGGTGGGGTACGAGCAGTACTTC.